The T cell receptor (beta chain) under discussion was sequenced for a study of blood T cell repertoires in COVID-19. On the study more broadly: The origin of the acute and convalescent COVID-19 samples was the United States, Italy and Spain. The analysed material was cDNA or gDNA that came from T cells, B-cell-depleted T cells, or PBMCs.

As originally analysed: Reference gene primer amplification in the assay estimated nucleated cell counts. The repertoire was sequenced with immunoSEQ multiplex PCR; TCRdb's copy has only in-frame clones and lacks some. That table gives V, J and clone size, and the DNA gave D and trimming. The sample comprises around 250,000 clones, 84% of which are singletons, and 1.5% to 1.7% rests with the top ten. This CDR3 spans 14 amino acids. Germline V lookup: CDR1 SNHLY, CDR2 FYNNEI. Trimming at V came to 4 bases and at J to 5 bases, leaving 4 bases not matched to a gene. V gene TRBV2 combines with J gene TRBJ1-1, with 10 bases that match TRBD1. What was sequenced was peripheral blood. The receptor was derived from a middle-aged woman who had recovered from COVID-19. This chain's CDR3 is CASSGTGGKTEAFF. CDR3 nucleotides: TGTGCCAGCAGTGGGACAGGGGGAAAGACTGAAGCTTTCTTT.